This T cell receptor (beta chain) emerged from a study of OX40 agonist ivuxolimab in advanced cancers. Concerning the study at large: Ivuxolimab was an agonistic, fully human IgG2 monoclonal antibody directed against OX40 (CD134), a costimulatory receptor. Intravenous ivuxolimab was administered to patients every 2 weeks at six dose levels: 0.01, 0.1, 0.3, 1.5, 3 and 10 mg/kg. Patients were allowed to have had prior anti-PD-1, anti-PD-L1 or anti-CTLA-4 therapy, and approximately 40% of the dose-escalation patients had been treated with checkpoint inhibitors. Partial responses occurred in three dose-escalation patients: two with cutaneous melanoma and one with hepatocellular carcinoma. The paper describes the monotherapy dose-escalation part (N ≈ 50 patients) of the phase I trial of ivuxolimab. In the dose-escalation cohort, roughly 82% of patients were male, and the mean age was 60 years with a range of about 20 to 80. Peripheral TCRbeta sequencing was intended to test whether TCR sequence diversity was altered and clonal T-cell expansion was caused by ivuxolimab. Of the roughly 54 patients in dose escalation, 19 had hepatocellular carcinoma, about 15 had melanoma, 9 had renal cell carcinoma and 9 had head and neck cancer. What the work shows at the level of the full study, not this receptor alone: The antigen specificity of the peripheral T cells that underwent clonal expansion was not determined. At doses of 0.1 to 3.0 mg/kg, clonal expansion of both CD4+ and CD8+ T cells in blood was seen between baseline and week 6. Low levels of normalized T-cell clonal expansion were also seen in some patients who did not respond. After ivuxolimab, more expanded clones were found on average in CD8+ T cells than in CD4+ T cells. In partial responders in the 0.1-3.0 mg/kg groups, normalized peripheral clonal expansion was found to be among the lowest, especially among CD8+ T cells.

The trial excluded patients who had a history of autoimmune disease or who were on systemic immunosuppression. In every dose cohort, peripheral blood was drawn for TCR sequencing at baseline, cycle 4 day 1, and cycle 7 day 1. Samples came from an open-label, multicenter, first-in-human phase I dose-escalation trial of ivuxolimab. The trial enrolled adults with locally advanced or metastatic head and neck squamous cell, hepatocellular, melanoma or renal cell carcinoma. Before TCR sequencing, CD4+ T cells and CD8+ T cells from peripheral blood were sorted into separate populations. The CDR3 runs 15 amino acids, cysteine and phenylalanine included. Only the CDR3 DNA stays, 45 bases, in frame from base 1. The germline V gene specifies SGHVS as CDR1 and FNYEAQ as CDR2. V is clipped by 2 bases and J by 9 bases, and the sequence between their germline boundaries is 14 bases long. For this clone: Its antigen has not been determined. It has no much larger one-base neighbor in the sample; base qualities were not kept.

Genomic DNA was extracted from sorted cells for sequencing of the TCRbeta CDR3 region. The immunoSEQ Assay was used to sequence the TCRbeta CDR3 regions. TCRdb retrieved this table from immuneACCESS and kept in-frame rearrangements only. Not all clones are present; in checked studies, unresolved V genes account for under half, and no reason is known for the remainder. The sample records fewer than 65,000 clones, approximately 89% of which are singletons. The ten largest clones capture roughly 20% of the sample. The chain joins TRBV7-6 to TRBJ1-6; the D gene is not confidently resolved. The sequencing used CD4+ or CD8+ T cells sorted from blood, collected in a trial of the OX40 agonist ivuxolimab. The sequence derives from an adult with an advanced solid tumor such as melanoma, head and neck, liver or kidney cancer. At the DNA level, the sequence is TGTGCCAGCAGCTTACCGGACGGTCCGGGTTCACCCCTCCACTTT. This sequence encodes CASSLPDGPGSPLHF.